The clone carrying this T cell receptor beta chain was detected only once. Antigen specificity is unknown. The data were taken from a study of long-term antiretroviral therapy in people with HIV. Looking at the study overall: It was about a decade after the earliest samples that the 2015 immediate-ART recommendation appeared. Study-wide points: Relative to control repertoires, HIV repertoires exhibited narrower CDR3 length ranges. Post-ART, diversity grew, though it stayed under transplant donor control levels.

With survey level as its setting, the immunoSEQ assay was v3.0. The data were produced by immunoSEQ multiplex PCR, yet TCRdb's version contains in-frame clones alone and is incomplete. The sample has 10,000 to 15,000 clones; 65% to 85% are singletons. Germline V lookup: CDR1 SNHLY, CDR2 FYNNEI. This CDR3 region has 13 residues. V lost 5 bases, J lost 1 base, and 0 bases stayed unmatched. No donor had fewer than one pre-ART PBMC sample or fewer than two post-ART PBMC samples. This clonotype was sampled from a woman between 18 and 30 years old with HIV. The material was unsorted PBMCs, obtained 1.3 years after starting antiretroviral therapy. The V gene is TRBV2, the J gene TRBJ2-3, with 7 nucleotides matching TRBD2. CDR3: CASSREGTDTQYF. As DNA, the CDR3 is TGTGCCAGCAGTCGGGAGGGCACAGATACGCAGTATTTT.